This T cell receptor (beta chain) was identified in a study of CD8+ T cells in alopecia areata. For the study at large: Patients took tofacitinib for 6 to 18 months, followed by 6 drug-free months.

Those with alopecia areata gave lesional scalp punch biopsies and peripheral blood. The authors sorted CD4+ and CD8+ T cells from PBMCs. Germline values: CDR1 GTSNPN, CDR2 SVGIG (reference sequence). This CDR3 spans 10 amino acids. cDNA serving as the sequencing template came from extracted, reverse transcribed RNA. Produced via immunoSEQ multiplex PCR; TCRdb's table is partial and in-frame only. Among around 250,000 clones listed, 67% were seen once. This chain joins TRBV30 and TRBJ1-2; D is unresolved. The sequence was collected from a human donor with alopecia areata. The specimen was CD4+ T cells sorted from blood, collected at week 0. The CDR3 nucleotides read TGTGCTGTACGGAACTATGGCTACACCTTC. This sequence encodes CAVRNYGYTF.